This TCR beta chain was sequenced in a study of blood T cells in healthy people across ages. About the research overall: Template switching retrieved approximately one barcoded beta molecule for each two T cells.

Broader study findings: Relative to aged donors, long-lived donors carried more naive CD4+ cells and displayed higher diversity. Calculation of diversity from one million T cells yielded estimates considered to be underestimates.

Donation came from healthy Caucasian individuals in Russia who were aged roughly 6 to 100. This clonotype was seen a few times. What it binds is not known. CDR1 and CDR2 (germline): SGDLS, YYNGEE. The V segment lost 2 bases and the J segment 7 bases; nucleotides outside the gene matches: 10. The CDR3 loop spans 16 amino acids. Primed by a sample-barcoded 5' primer and a J-beta primer mix, a second PCR proceeded for roughly 7 to 11 cycles. MiXCR, run by TCRdb on the 5' RACE reads, gives a single entry per CDR3 protein. This sample yields 720,000 or so distinct CDR3 sequences, of which around 38% are seen a single time; 25% to 35% belongs to the top ten.

Sequences were obtained from blood. The TCR sequence derives from a man at least 80 years old in good health. The J gene is TRBJ2-1, the V gene TRBV9, with TRBD2 identical over 9 bases. The CDR3 spells CASSVRTAGGLNEQFF. CDR3 nucleotide sequence: TGTGCCAGCAGCGTCCGGACGGCGGGAGGGTTGAATGAGCAGTTCTTC.